This T cell receptor beta chain was captured in a study of blood T cell repertoires in COVID-19. The overall study: T cells, B-cell-depleted T cells, or PBMCs provided the cDNA or gDNA that served as material.

The V end lost 0 bases, the J end lost 1 base, and 19 bases lay between the germline ends. CDR3 length: 18 residues. Original data processing: Estimation of nucleated cell counts relied on the amplification of reference gene primers. Profiling relied on immunoSEQ multiplex PCR, and the TCRdb table lists in-frame clones only, not all of them. The DNA was the basis for D and trimming; V, J and clone size are from that table. The table lists roughly 16,000 clones, 76% of them singletons. This TCR came from a man between 65 and 80 years old with active or convalescent COVID-19. V gene TRBV23-1 combines with J gene TRBJ2-7; D unclear. TRBV23-1 is marked as an open reading frame, function uncertain. The specimen was peripheral blood. The CDR3 loop is CASSQSNQVLVRSYEQYF. The CDR3 DNA follows: TGCGCCAGCAGTCAATCGAACCAAGTTCTAGTTAGGTCCTACGAGCAGTACTTC.